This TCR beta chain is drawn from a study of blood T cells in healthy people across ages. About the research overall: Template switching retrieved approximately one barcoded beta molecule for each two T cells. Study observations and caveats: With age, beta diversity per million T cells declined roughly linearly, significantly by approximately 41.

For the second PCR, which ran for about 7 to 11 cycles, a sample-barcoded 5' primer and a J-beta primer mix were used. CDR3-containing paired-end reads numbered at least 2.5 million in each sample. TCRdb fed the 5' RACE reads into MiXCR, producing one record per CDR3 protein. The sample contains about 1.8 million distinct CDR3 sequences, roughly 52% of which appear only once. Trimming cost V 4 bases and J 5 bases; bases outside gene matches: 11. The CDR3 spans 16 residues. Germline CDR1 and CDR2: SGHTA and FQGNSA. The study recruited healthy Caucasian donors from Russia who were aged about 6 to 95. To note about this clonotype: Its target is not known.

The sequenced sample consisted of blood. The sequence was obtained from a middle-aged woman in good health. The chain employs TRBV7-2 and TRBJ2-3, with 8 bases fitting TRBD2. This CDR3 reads CASSYFNGGAGDTQYF. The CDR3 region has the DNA TGTGCCAGCAGCTATTTTAACGGGGGGGCCGGAGATACGCAGTATTTT.